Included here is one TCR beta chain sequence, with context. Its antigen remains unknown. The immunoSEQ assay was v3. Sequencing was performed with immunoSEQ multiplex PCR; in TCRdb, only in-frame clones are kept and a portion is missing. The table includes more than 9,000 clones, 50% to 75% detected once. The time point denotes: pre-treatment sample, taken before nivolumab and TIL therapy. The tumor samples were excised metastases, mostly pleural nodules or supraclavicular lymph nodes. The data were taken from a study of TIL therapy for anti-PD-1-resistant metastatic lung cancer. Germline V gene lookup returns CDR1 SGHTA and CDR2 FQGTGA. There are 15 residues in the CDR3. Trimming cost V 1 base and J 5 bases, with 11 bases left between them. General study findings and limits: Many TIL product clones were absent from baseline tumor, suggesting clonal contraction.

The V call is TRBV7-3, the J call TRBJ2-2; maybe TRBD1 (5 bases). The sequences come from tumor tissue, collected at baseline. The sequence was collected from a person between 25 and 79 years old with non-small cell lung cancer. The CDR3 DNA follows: TGTGCCAGCAGCTTAATCGGGCAGGGTACCGGGGAGCTGTTTTTT. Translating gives CASSLIGQGTGELFF.